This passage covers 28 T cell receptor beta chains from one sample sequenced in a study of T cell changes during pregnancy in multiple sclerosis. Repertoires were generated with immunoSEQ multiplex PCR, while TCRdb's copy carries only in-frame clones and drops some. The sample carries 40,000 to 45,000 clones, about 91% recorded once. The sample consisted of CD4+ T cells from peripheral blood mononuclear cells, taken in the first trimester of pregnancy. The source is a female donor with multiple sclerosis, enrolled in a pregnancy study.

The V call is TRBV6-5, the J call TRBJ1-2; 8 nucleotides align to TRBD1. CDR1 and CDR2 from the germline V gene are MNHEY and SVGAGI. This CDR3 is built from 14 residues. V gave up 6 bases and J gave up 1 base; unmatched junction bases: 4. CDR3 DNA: TGTGCCAGCAGGCGGACAGGGAATAACTATGGCTACACCTTC. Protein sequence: CASRRTGNNYGYTF.

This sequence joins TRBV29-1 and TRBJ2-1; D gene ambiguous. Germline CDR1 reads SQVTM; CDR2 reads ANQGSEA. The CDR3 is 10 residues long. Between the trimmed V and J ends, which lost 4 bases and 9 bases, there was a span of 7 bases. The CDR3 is CSVGTTEQFF. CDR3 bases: TGCAGCGTTGGTACTACTGAGCAGTTCTTC.

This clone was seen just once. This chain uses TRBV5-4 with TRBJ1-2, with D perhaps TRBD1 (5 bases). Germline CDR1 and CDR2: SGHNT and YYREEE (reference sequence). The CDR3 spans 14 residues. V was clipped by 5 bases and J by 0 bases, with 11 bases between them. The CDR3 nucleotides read TGTGCCAGCAGTTCAGGGTTGGCTAACTATGGCTACACCTTC. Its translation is CASSSGLANYGYTF.

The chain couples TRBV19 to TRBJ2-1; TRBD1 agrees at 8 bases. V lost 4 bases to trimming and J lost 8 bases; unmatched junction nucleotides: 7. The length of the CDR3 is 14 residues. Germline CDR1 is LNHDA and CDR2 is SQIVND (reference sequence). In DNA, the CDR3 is TGTGCCAGTAGTAGCCGACAGGGGTTCCATGAGCAGTTCTTC. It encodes CASSSRQGFHEQFF.

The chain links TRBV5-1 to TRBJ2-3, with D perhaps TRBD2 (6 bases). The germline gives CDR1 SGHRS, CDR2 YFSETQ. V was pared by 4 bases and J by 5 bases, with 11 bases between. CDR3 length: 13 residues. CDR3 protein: CASSLGGEDTQYF. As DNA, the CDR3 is TGCGCCAGCAGCCTCGGGGGAGAAGATACGCAGTATTTT.

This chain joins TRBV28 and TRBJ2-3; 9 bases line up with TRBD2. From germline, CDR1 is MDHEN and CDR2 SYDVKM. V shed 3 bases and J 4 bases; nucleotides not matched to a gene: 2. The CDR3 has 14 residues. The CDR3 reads CASSLRLAADTQYF. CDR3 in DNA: TGTGCCAGCAGTTTGCGACTAGCGGCAGATACGCAGTATTTT. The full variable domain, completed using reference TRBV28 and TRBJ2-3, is DVKVTQSSRYLVKRTGEKVFLECVQDMDHENMFWYRQDPGLGLRLIYFSYDVKMKEKGDIPEGYSVSREKKERFSLILESASTNQTSMYLCASSLRLAADTQYFGPGTRLTVL.

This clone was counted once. The CDR3 loop reads CASSLPGTEQYF. In nucleotides, the CDR3 is TGTGCCAGCAGCTTGCCTGGCACCGAGCAGTACTTC. This chain joins TRBV5-4 and TRBJ2-7; no firm D call. Trimming pared 1 base from V and 6 bases from J, leaving 8 bases between. Per the germline V gene, CDR1 is SGHNT and CDR2 is YYREEE (reference sequence). CDR3 length: 12 amino acids.

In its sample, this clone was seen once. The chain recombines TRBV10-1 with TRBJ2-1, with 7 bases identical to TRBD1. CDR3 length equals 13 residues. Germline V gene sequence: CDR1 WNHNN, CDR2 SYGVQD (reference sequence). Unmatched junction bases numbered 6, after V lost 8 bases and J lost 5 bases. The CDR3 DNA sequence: TGCGCCAGCGGGGACAGCTTTAACAATGAGCAGTTCTTC. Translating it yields CASGDSFNNEQFF.

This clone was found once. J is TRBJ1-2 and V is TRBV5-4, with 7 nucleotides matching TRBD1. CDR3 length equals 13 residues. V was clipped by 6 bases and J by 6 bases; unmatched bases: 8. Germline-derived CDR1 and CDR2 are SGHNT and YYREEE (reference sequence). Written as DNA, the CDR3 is TGTGCCAGCACCCCAGACAGGGAGCATGGCTACACCTTC. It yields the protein CASTPDREHGYTF.

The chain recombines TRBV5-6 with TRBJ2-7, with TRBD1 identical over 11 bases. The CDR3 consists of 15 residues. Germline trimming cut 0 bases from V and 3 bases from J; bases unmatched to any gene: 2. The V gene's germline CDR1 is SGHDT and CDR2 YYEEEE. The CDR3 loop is CASSLVGTGGYEQYF. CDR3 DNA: TGTGCCAGCAGCTTGGTGGGGACAGGGGGCTACGAGCAGTACTTC.

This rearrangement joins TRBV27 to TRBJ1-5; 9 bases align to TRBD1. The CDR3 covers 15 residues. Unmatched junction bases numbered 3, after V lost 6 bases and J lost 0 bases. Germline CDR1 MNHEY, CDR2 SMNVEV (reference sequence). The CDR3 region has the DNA TGTGCCAGCAGCTCGGACAGGGGTAGCAATCAGCCCCAGCATTTT. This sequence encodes CASSSDRGSNQPQHF.

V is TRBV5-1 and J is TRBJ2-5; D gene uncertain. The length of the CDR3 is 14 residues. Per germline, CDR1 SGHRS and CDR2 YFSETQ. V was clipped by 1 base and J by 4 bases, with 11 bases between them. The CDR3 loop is CASSLSSGIETQYF. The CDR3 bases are TGCGCCAGCAGCTTGTCGTCAGGAATAGAGACCCAGTACTTC.

CDR3 region: CASSFPQGATGELFF. The CDR3 bases are TGTGCCAGCAGCTTCCCCCAGGGGGCCACCGGGGAGCTGTTTTTT. V is TRBV5-6 and J is TRBJ2-2, with 8 nucleotides matching TRBD1. Germline lookup yields CDR1 SGHDT and CDR2 YYEEEE. After removal of 2 bases from V and 4 bases from J, the junction contained 4 bases not matched to a gene. The CDR3 has 15 amino acids. The full variable domain, completed using reference TRBV5-6 and TRBJ2-2, is DAGVTQSPTHLIKTRGQQVTLRCSPKSGHDTVSWYQQALGQGPQFIFQYYEEEERQRGNFPDRFSGHQFPNYSSELNVNALLLGDSALYLCASSFPQGATGELFFGEGSRLTVL.

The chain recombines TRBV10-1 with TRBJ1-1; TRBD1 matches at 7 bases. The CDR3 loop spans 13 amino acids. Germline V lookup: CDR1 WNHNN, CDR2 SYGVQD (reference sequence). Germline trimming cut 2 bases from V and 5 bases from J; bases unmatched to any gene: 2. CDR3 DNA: TGCGCCAGCAGTGAGAGGGACAGAACTGAAGCTTTCTTT. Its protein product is CASSERDRTEAFF.

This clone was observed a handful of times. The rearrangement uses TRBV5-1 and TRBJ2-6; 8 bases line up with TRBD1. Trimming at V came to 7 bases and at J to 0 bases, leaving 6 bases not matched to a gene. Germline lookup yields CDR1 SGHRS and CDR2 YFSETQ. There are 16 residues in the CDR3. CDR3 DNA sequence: TGCGCCAGCGCCCCAGGGGGCAACTCTGGGGCCAACGTCCTGACTTTC. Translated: CASAPGGNSGANVLTF. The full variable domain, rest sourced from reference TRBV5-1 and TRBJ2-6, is KAGVTQTPRYLIKTRGQQVTLSCSPISGHRSVSWYQQTPGQGLQFLFEYFSETQRNKGNFPGRFSGRQFSNSRSEMNVSTLELGDSALYLCASAPGGNSGANVLTFGAGSRLTVL.

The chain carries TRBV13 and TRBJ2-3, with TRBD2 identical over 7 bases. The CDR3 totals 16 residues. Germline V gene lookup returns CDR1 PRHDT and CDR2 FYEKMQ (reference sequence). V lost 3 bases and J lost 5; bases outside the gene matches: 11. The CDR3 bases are TGTGCCAGCAGCTTGGCGGGAGTACCGGGCGGAGATACGCAGTATTTT. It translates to CASSLAGVPGGDTQYF.

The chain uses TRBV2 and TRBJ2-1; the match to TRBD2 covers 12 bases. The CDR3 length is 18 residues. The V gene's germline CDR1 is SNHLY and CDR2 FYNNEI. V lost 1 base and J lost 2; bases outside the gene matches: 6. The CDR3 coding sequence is TGTGCCAGCAGTGAAGGACTAGCGGGAGTAGTTACCTACAATGAGCAGTTCTTC. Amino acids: CASSEGLAGVVTYNEQFF.

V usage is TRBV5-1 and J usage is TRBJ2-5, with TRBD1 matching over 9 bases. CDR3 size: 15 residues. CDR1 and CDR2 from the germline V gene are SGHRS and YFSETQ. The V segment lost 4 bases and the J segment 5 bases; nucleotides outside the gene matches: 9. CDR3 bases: TGCGCCAGCAGCCCCGGGACAGGGTTTTGGGAGACCCAGTACTTC. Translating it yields CASSPGTGFWETQYF.

The DNA for the CDR3 is TGTGCCAGCAGTGAATATAAGGGAGCTTCGAACACCGGGGAGCTGTTTTTT. Amino acids: CASSEYKGASNTGELFF. The rearrangement links TRBV25-1 to TRBJ2-2; TRBD2 might be the D (5 bases). Per germline, CDR1 MGHDK and CDR2 SYGVNS. This CDR3 region has 17 residues. V lost 0 bases, J lost 0 bases, and 11 bases lay in between.

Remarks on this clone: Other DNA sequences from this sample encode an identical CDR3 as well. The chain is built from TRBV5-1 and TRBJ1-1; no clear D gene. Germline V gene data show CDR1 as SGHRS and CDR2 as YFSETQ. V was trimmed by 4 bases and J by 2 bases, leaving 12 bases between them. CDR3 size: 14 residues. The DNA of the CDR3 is TGCGCCAGCAGCCCCAGGACGGGAAACACTGAAGCTTTCTTT. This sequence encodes CASSPRTGNTEAFF. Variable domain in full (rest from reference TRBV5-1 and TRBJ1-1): KAGVTQTPRYLIKTRGQQVTLSCSPISGHRSVSWYQQTPGQGLQFLFEYFSETQRNKGNFPGRFSGRQFSNSRSEMNVSTLELGDSALYLCASSPRTGNTEAFFGQGTRLTVV.

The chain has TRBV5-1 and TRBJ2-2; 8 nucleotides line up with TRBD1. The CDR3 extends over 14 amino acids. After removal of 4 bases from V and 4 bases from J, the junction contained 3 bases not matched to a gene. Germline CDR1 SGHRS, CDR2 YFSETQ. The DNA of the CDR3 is TGCGCCAGCAGCGTTGGACAGGGCACCGGGGAGCTGTTTTTT. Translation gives CASSVGQGTGELFF.

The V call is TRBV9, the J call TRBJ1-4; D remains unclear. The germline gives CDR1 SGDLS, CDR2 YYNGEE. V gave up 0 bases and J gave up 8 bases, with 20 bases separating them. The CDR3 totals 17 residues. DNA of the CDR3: TGTGCCAGCAGCGTAGCTTTGAGAATAGGACCGGGGGAAAAACTGTTTTTT. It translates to CASSVALRIGPGEKLFF.

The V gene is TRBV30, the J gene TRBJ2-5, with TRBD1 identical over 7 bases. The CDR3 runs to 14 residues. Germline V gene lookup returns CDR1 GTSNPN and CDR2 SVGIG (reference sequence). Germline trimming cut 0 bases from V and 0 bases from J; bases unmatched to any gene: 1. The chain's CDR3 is CAWSVGQDQETQYF. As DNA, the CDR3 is TGTGCCTGGAGTGTTGGACAGGACCAAGAGACCCAGTACTTC.

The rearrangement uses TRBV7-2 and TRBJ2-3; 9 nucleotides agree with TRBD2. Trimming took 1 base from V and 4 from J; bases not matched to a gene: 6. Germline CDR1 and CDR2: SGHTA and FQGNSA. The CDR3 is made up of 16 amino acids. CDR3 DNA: TGTGCCAGCAGCTTAGATAGCGGGAGACGCGCAGATACGCAGTATTTT. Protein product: CASSLDSGRRADTQYF. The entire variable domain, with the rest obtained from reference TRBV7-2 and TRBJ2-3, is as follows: GAGVSQSPSNKVTEKGKDVELRCDPISGHTALYWYRQSLGQGLEFLIYFQGNSAPDKSGLPSDRFSAERTGGSVSTLTIQRTQQEDSAVYLCASSLDSGRRADTQYFGPGTRLTVL.

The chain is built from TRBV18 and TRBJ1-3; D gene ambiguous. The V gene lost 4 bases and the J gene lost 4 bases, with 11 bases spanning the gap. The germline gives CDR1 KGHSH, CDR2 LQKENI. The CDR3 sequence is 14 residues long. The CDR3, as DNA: TGTGCCAGCTCACAGTTGGGCCTGGGAAACACCATATATTTT. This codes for CASSQLGLGNTIYF.

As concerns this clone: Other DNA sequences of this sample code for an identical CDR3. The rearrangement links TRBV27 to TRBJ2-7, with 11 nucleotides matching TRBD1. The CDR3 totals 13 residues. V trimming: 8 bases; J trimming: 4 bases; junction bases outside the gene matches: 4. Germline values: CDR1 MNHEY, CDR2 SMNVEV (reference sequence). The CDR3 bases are TGTGCCAGCCGCGGACAGGGGGCTTACGAGCAGTACTTC. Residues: CASRGQGAYEQYF.

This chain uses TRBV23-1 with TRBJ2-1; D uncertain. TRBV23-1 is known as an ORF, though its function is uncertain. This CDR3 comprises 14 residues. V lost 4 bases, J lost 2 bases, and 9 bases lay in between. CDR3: CASSLKQPYNEQFF. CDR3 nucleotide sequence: TGCGCCAGCAGTCTGAAACAGCCCTACAATGAGCAGTTCTTC.

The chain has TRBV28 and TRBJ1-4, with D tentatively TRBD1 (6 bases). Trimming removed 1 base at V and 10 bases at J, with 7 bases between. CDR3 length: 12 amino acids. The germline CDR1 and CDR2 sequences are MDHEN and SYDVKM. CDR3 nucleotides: TGTGCCAGCAGTTTATTCAGGGGAAAACTGTTTTTT. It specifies CASSLFRGKLFF.